The sequence of this T cell receptor (beta chain) was determined in a study of blood T cell repertoires in COVID-19. Germline V gene sequence: CDR1 SGHRS, CDR2 YFSETQ. Trimming took 0 bases from V and 2 from J, leaving 11 bases between them. This CDR3 spans 15 amino acids. Method: immunoSEQ multiplex PCR; TCRdb's copy keeps in-frame clones and lacks some. The data contain some 160,000 clones, 83% of them singletons. Sequencing used peripheral blood. The V gene is TRBV5-1, the J gene TRBJ2-5, with D possibly being TRBD1 (6 bases). The source of this sequence is a human donor in a cohort sampled during active COVID-19. This chain's CDR3 is CASSLGDNPQETQYF. The CDR3 DNA is TGCGCCAGCAGCTTGGGGGACAATCCTCAAGAGACCCAGTACTTC.